One TCR beta chain is described in this entry. Using its own MiXCR run on the 5' RACE reads, TCRdb lists one record per CDR3 protein. The data contain 200,000 to 300,000 distinct CDR3 sequences, 7.5% of them singletons. The record originates from a study of identical twins. The data were also submitted as part of a second study, on yellow fever vaccine responses in identical twins.

The sequenced sample consisted of CD8+ T cells sorted from blood. The origin of this receptor is a woman between 18 and 29 years old in good health.

Written as DNA, the CDR3 is TGTGCCACCAGCGCCGACGGTCGGAACACTGAAGCTTTCTTT. Encoded protein: CATSADGRNTEAFF. This sequence joins TRBV15 and TRBJ1-1, with D unclear. Germline-derived CDR1 and CDR2 are LNHNV and YYDKDF (reference sequence). CDR3 length equals 14 residues. With 5 bases removed from V and 1 base from J, the gap between germline ends came to 11 bases. Using reference TRBV15 and TRBJ1-1 for the parts outside the CDR3, the full variable domain is DAMVIQNPRYQVTQFGKPVTLSCSQTLNHNVMYWYQQKSSQAPKLLFHYYDKDFNNEADTPDNFQSRRPNTSFCFLDIRSPGLGDTAMYLCATSADGRNTEAFFGQGTRLTVV.